A single sample gave rise to the 20 T cell receptor beta chains below, sequenced in a study of control samples from healthy donors and cancer patients. The table came from immunoSEQ multiplex PCR; TCRdb's copy has only in-frame clones and leaves some out. The table shows 75,000 to 95,000 clones, with roughly nine tenths occurring only once. The sample consisted of PBMCs. Receptors were obtained from a woman aged 45-65 years with colorectal cancer.

The chain links TRBV6-4 to TRBJ1-1, with 7 nucleotides matching TRBD1. Germline trimming cut 2 bases from V and 0 bases from J; bases unmatched to any gene: 3. Germline lookup yields CDR1 MRHNA and CDR2 SNTAGT. The CDR3 length is 15 residues. This CDR3 is CASSDTGALNTEAFF. DNA of the CDR3: TGTGCCAGCAGTGACACAGGGGCTTTGAACACTGAAGCTTTCTTT.

This clone was seen once. The rearrangement joins TRBV30 to TRBJ2-5; no definite D call. CDR3 length equals 12 residues. The ends were cut back, 0 bases at V and 5 bases at J, with 7 bases in the middle. Germline V lookup: CDR1 GTSNPN, CDR2 SVGIG (reference sequence). The CDR3 spells CAWSVRRETQYF. CDR3 sequence (DNA): TGTGCCTGGAGTGTACGAAGGGAGACCCAGTACTTC.

This clone showed up just once. J is TRBJ2-7 and V is TRBV2, with TRBD1 as a possible D gene (6 bases). The CDR3 extends over 13 amino acids. V dropped 6 bases and J dropped 6 bases, with 15 bases sitting between them. Germline V CDR1 and CDR2: SNHLY, FYNNEI. CDR3 in DNA: TGTGCCAGCAGACAGGGTGAACCGGGCGAGCAGTACGTC. Amino acids: CASRQGEPGEQYV.

The rearrangement joins TRBV5-1 to TRBJ1-4; 7 nucleotides align to TRBD1. CDR1 is SGHRS, CDR2 YFSETQ, per germline. V gave up 4 bases and J gave up 8 bases; unmatched junction bases: 8. The CDR3 extends over 14 amino acids. This chain's CDR3 is CASSPQGLREKLFF. DNA of the CDR3: TGCGCCAGCAGCCCACAGGGGCTTCGAGAAAAACTGTTTTTT.

The genes are TRBV18 and TRBJ1-1, with no clear D. Germline V gene sequence: CDR1 KGHSH, CDR2 LQKENI. The CDR3 totals 12 residues. Trimming pared 2 bases from V and 6 bases from J, leaving 7 bases between. This CDR3 is CASSPFGSEAFF. The CDR3 DNA reads as TGTGCCAGCTCACCATTCGGGTCTGAAGCTTTCTTT.

This chain uses TRBV30 with TRBJ1-3, with TRBD1 as a possible D gene (5 bases). Trimming removed 4 bases from V and 0 bases from J, with 25 bases in between. The CDR3 runs 19 residues. Germline CDR1 is GTSNPN and CDR2 is SVGIG (reference sequence). The CDR3 DNA reads TGTGCCTGGATGCGGTCGACGGCCAGGGTGAGGAGCTCTGGAAACACCATATATTTT. It translates to CAWMRSTARVRSSGNTIYF.

The gene calls are TRBV5-6 and TRBJ1-2; the D gene is possibly TRBD1 (6 bases). With 0 bases removed from V and 3 bases from J, the gap between germline ends came to 12 bases. The CDR3 is 15 amino acids. Per germline, CDR1 SGHDT and CDR2 YYEEEE. CDR3 DNA sequence: TGTGCCAGCAGCTTGGAGAGACAGGCCTACTATGGCTACACCTTC. It specifies CASSLERQAYYGYTF.

The gene calls are TRBV14 and TRBJ1-2; no definite D call. This CDR3 comprises 14 residues. Germline values: CDR1 SGHDN, CDR2 FVKESK. V was clipped by 2 bases and J by 4 bases, with 11 bases between them. CDR3 protein: CASSQSSGLYGYTF. The CDR3 region has the DNA TGTGCCAGCAGCCAAAGTTCTGGGCTCTATGGCTACACCTTC.

This clone has only a few counts. This sequence joins TRBV9 and TRBJ1-5; D is undetermined. Between the trimmed V and J ends, which lost 0 bases and 2 bases, there was a span of 6 bases. CDR1 is SGDLS and CDR2 is YYNGEE in the germline V gene. This CDR3 is built from 14 residues. As DNA, the CDR3 is TGTGCCAGCAGCGTAGCTGGGGGCAATCAGCCCCAGCATTTT. Translating gives CASSVAGGNQPQHF.

This sequence joins TRBV12-3 or TRBV12-4 and TRBJ2-7; D might be TRBD1 (5 bases). The length of the CDR3 is 12 residues. V gave up 1 base and J gave up 7 bases, with 8 bases separating them. CDR3 loop: CASSLEGREQYV. The CDR3 coding sequence is TGTGCCAGCAGTTTAGAGGGGCGGGAGCAGTACGTC.

Comments on this clone: This CDR3 is also generated by other DNA sequences in the sample. V gene TRBV6-2 or TRBV6-3 combines with J gene TRBJ1-5, with 7 bases lining up with TRBD1. The germline V gene encodes CDR1 MNHEY and CDR2 SVGEGT. The CDR3 contains 14 residues. After removal of 5 bases from V and 0 bases from J, the junction contained 1 base not matched to a gene. The CDR3 DNA follows: TGTGCCAGCAGTACAGGGGCTAGCAATCAGCCCCAGCATTTT. This encodes CASSTGASNQPQHF.

This clone was seen just once. This chain connects TRBV27 to TRBJ2-5, with TRBD1 matching over 10 bases. CDR3 length: 13 amino acids. The junction had 1 base not matched to a gene; V was cut back by 4 bases and J by 5 bases. Germline CDR1 is MNHEY and CDR2 is SMNVEV (reference sequence). CDR3 nucleotides: TGTGCCAGCAGTTGGACAGGGGGTGAGACCCAGTACTTC. It encodes CASSWTGGETQYF.

J is TRBJ1-5 and V is TRBV6-5; D not certain. Trimming removed 5 bases at V and 5 bases at J, with 10 bases between. The CDR3 has 13 amino acids. CDR1 and CDR2 (germline): MNHEY, SVGAGI. The CDR3 DNA reads TGTGCCAGCAGTCACAATCCAGATCAGCCCCAGCATTTT. Its protein product is CASSHNPDQPQHF.

V and J are TRBV4-1 and TRBJ1-2; 7 bases line up with TRBD1. CDR1 MGHRA and CDR2 YSYEKL come from the germline V gene. V was clipped by 2 bases and J by 3 bases; unmatched bases: 0. CDR3 length equals 13 residues. This CDR3 reads CASSQTGDYGYTF. Written as DNA, the CDR3 is TGCGCCAGCAGCCAAACAGGGGACTATGGCTACACCTTC.

V usage is TRBV4-3 and J usage is TRBJ1-3; D gene ambiguous. This CDR3 spans 12 amino acids. Germline V gene sequence: CDR1 LGHNA, CDR2 YSLEER. V was shortened by 3 bases and J by 4 bases, with 4 bases between the two germline ends. The CDR3 spells CASSHGGNTIYF. The CDR3 DNA sequence: TGCGCCAGCAGCCATGGAGGAAACACCATATATTTT.

The chain links TRBV2 to TRBJ1-4, with D maybe TRBD1 (5 bases). V dropped 3 bases and J dropped 7 bases, with 6 bases sitting between them. The CDR3 extends over 12 amino acids. Germline lookup yields CDR1 SNHLY and CDR2 FYNNEI. CDR3 residues: CASSDGGEKLFF. CDR3 in DNA: TGTGCCAGCAGTGACGGGGGTGAAAAACTGTTTTTT. The complete variable domain, with remaining parts taken from reference TRBV2 and TRBJ1-4, reads EPEVTQTPSHQVTQMGQEVILRCVPISNHLYFYWYRQILGQKVEFLVSFYNNEISEKSEIFDDQFSVERPDGSNFTLKIRSTKLEDSAMYFCASSDGGEKLFFGSGTQLSVL.

V and J are TRBV6-4 and TRBJ1-2; D might be TRBD1 (5 bases). Germline CDR1 and CDR2: MRHNA and SNTAGT. The V and J ends lost 0 bases and 8 bases respectively, with 7 bases between them. The CDR3 totals 12 residues. CDR3 region: CASSDSKGGYTF. The CDR3 nucleotides read TGTGCCAGCAGTGACTCGAAGGGGGGCTACACCTTC.

This rearrangement joins TRBV7-2 to TRBJ1-5; a weak D match, TRBD1 (5 bases). Per the germline V gene, CDR1 is SGHTA and CDR2 is FQGNSA. The V end lost 5 bases, the J end lost 0 bases, and 17 bases lay between the germline ends. This CDR3 spans 17 amino acids. The CDR3 loop is CASSTGPAGDSNQPQHF. Here the CDR3 DNA reads TGTGCCAGCAGCACAGGCCCCGCCGGTGATAGCAATCAGCCCCAGCATTTT.

This clone was seen just once. This chain uses TRBV2 with TRBJ2-7, with D possibly TRBD1 on 6 matching bases. CDR1 and CDR2 (germline): SNHLY, FYNNEI. V was cut by 4 bases and J by 5 bases, with 15 bases left in between. The CDR3 loop spans 14 amino acids. The CDR3 region is CASSVLGAGDEQYV. The CDR3 coding sequence is TGTGCCAGCAGTGTATTAGGGGCAGGGGACGAGCAGTACGTC.

The chain recombines TRBV5-1 with TRBJ1-1; D is perhaps TRBD1 (5 bases). Germline V lookup: CDR1 SGHRS, CDR2 YFSETQ. The length of the CDR3 is 16 residues. Between the trimmed V and J ends, which lost 4 bases and 1 base, there was a span of 17 bases. The CDR3 sequence is CASSGGTGLTNTEAFF. The CDR3 DNA reads as TGCGCCAGCAGCGGGGGGACGGGTTTAACGAACACTGAAGCTTTCTTT. Full variable domain (outside the CDR3, taken from reference TRBV5-1 and TRBJ1-1): KAGVTQTPRYLIKTRGQQVTLSCSPISGHRSVSWYQQTPGQGLQFLFEYFSETQRNKGNFPGRFSGRQFSNSRSEMNVSTLELGDSALYLCASSGGTGLTNTEAFFGQGTRLTVV.